These T cell receptor beta chains were read from a single sample in a study of blood T cells in healthy people across ages. TCRdb used MiXCR to reprocess the 5' RACE reads, holding one entry per CDR3 protein. Of 600,000 to 800,000 distinct CDR3 sequences listed, approximately 52% were seen once; the top ten hold about 13%. The sample comprised blood. The receptors stem from a woman of 80 years or more in good health. Each CDR3 is given with its conserved first and last residue. The order of the fields is D gene, V gene, J gene, CDR3 protein. A D gene is named only where the DNA matches it firmly.

D gene: .; V gene: TRBV9; J gene: TRBJ2-3; CDR3 protein: CASSVEEGENTQYF
D gene: .; V gene: TRBV5-1; J gene: TRBJ2-1; CDR3 protein: CASSLGSLGNEQFF
D gene: TRBD2; V gene: TRBV6-6; J gene: TRBJ2-5; CDR3 protein: CASIASGVETQYF
D gene: .; V gene: TRBV9; J gene: TRBJ1-6; CDR3 protein: CASSARTDNSPLHF
D gene: .; V gene: TRBV27; J gene: TRBJ2-1; CDR3 protein: CACSTSGNEQFF
D gene: .; V gene: TRBV20-1; J gene: TRBJ2-5; CDR3 protein: CSALPMVAEYQETQYF
D gene: .; V gene: TRBV20-1; J gene: TRBJ1-5; CDR3 protein: CSAGRTAYSNQPQHF
D gene: .; V gene: TRBV18; J gene: TRBJ1-4; CDR3 protein: CASPRSGFNEKLFF
D gene: .; V gene: TRBV27; J gene: TRBJ1-1; CDR3 protein: CASSLFRGRGNTEAFF
D gene: .; V gene: TRBV9; J gene: TRBJ1-2; CDR3 protein: CASSGRTTEANYGYTF
D gene: .; V gene: TRBV4-2; J gene: TRBJ1-2; CDR3 protein: CASSQDWEGWGNGYTF
D gene: .; V gene: TRBV21-1; J gene: .; CDR3 protein: CASSKARGGLGVHEQYF
D gene: .; V gene: TRBV6-6; J gene: TRBJ2-1; CDR3 protein: CASSLLGGPNNEQFF
D gene: .; V gene: TRBV5-1; J gene: TRBJ1-2; CDR3 protein: CANHRGKERGYTF
D gene: .; V gene: TRBV2; J gene: TRBJ2-7; CDR3 protein: CASSLGTAVYEQYF
D gene: .; V gene: TRBV9; J gene: TRBJ1-4; CDR3 protein: CASSPTRTATNEKLFF
D gene: .; V gene: TRBV29-1; J gene: TRBJ2-1; CDR3 protein: CTISASLSNEQFF
D gene: TRBD1; V gene: TRBV5-1; J gene: TRBJ2-5; CDR3 protein: CASSLAGQGAEGTQYF
D gene: .; V gene: TRBV6-5; J gene: TRBJ2-2; CDR3 protein: CASSLSGTMNTGELFF
D gene: TRBD2; V gene: TRBV5-1; J gene: TRBJ2-7; CDR3 protein: CASSPEPSGEQYF
D gene: .; V gene: TRBV12-3/TRBV12-4; J gene: TRBJ2-3; CDR3 protein: CASSLLALYF
D gene: .; V gene: TRBV29-1; J gene: TRBJ1-2; CDR3 protein: CSVVKQEVHGYTF
D gene: .; V gene: TRBV12-3/TRBV12-4; J gene: TRBJ2-3; CDR3 protein: CASSLGLQDTQYF
D gene: .; V gene: TRBV27; J gene: TRBJ2-2; CDR3 protein: CASIRAGTGELFF
D gene: .; V gene: TRBV20-1; J gene: TRBJ2-7; CDR3 protein: CSAELGSSYEQYF
D gene: TRBD2; V gene: TRBV15; J gene: TRBJ2-3; CDR3 protein: CATSTLAGASDTQYF
D gene: TRBD2; V gene: TRBV2; J gene: TRBJ2-7; CDR3 protein: CASSEPPLRLAGETSYEQYF
D gene: TRBD2; V gene: TRBV5-1; J gene: TRBJ2-1; CDR3 protein: CASSSGTSGVWDEQFF
D gene: .; V gene: TRBV20-1; J gene: TRBJ2-2; CDR3 protein: CCANKGRGLTGELFF
D gene: .; V gene: TRBV7-2; J gene: TRBJ2-3; CDR3 protein: CASSLGSPTDTQYF
D gene: .; V gene: TRBV5-1; J gene: TRBJ1-4; CDR3 protein: CASSRGYGEKLFF
D gene: .; V gene: TRBV5-1; J gene: TRBJ2-4; CDR3 protein: CASSLEGTKNIQYF
D gene: TRBD1; V gene: TRBV7-2; J gene: TRBJ1-2; CDR3 protein: CASSLRGQGAAGYTF
D gene: TRBD2; V gene: TRBV5-1; J gene: TRBJ2-1; CDR3 protein: CASSSVAGEQFF
D gene: .; V gene: TRBV12-3/TRBV12-4; J gene: TRBJ2-3; CDR3 protein: CASSLRVSTDTQYF
D gene: .; V gene: TRBV6-2/TRBV6-3; J gene: TRBJ2-2; CDR3 protein: CASSYGDGVTGELFF
D gene: .; V gene: TRBV18; J gene: TRBJ1-3; CDR3 protein: CASSPRAADHSGNTIYF
D gene: TRBD2; V gene: TRBV3-1; J gene: TRBJ2-3; CDR3 protein: CASSQRPGLAASTDTQYF
D gene: .; V gene: TRBV29-1; J gene: TRBJ1-2; CDR3 protein: CSVLYDYGYTF
D gene: TRBD2; V gene: TRBV30; J gene: TRBJ2-1; CDR3 protein: CAWSGEGVYETQFF
D gene: .; V gene: TRBV6-2/TRBV6-3; J gene: TRBJ2-3; CDR3 protein: CASTTGWDTQYF
D gene: .; V gene: TRBV4-1; J gene: TRBJ2-1; CDR3 protein: CASSQSFGDATYNEQFF
D gene: .; V gene: TRBV10-3; J gene: TRBJ2-3; CDR3 protein: CAISEQGTTSTDTQYF
D gene: TRBD2; V gene: TRBV11-1; J gene: TRBJ2-5; CDR3 protein: CASSVTSGTAQETQYF